Presented here are 21 T cell receptor beta chains from one specimen sequenced in a study of blood T cells in healthy people across ages. Using a J-beta primer mix together with a sample-barcoded 5' primer, a second PCR was run for about 6 to 11 cycles. TCRdb fed the 5' RACE reads into MiXCR, producing one record per CDR3 protein. Counted here are about a million distinct CDR3 sequences, approximately 50% occurring once; the ten biggest clones make up roughly a fifth. Sequencing used blood. The receptor set was obtained from a woman aged 55-70 years in good health.

This clonotype has a handful of counts. V is TRBV6-5 and J is TRBJ2-7, with D possibly matching TRBD2 (6 bases). Germline loops: CDR1 MNHEY, CDR2 SVGAGI. This CDR3 spans 15 amino acids. Trimming took 2 bases from V and 5 from J, leaving 16 bases between them. The CDR3 reads CASSYVGGKRDEQYF. The CDR3 bases are TGTGCCAGCAGTTACGTGGGGGGAAAGAGGGACGAGCAGTACTTC.

This clonotype has only a few counts. The V and J genes are TRBV2 and TRBJ2-5; 13 bases are a match to TRBD2. J was trimmed by 11 bases and V by 3 bases; bases with no gene match: 3. The CDR3 loop spans 13 amino acids. Per the germline V gene, CDR1 is SNHLY and CDR2 is FYNNEI. The CDR3 sequence: CASSDQGLAGQYF. CDR3 bases: TGTGCCAGCAGTGACCAGGGACTAGCGGGACAGTACTTC.

In this sample, this clonotype turned up a few times. The gene calls are TRBV21-1 and TRBJ2-3; the DNA was not compared with TRBD2, the D call given in the table. TRBV21-1 is recorded as a pseudogene. The CDR3 spans 17 residues. This CDR3 is CASSTLRCGRRTDTQYF. For the CDR3, the DNA is TGTGCCAGCAGCACCCTCCGGTGCGGGAGGAGGACAGATACGCAGTATTTT.

Here the CDR3 DNA reads TGTGCCAGCAGCGCGGGGGGAGGAGTGGGGACCCAGTACTTC. Translation gives CASSAGGGVGTQYF. The rearrangement uses TRBV9 and TRBJ2-5; TRBD2 matches 7 bases. CDR3 length: 14 amino acids. Germline V CDR1 and CDR2: SGDLS, YYNGEE. J gave up 7 bases and V 3 bases, and 9 bases lay outside the gene matches. The full variable domain, its missing parts supplied by reference TRBV9 and TRBJ2-5, is DSGVTQTPKHLITATGQRVTLRCSPRSGDLSVYWYQQSLDQGLQFLIQYYNGEERAKGNILERFSAQQFPDLHSELNLSSLELGDSALYFCASSAGGGVGTQYFGPGTRLLVL.

The table lists this clonotype with a few counts. This chain links TRBV20-1 with TRBJ1-2, with 7 nucleotides matching TRBD1. V shed 3 bases, J shed 7 bases, and the junction held 8 bases outside the gene matches. Germline V gene data show CDR1 as DFQATT and CDR2 as SNEGSKA (reference sequence). The CDR3 covers 13 residues. CDR3 sequence (DNA): TGCAGTGCTAGTGAGACAGGGATTGGTGGCTACACCTTC. It translates to CSASETGIGGYTF.

The chain recombines TRBV7-9 with TRBJ2-1; no clear D gene. Deletions cut 8 bases from V and 0 bases from J, with 14 bases between. Germline V gene sequence: CDR1 SEHNR, CDR2 FQNEAQ (reference sequence). This CDR3 has 15 residues. The CDR3 DNA reads as TGTGCCAGCGGTATAGATAAAAGCTCCTACAATGAGCAGTTCTTC. It specifies CASGIDKSSYNEQFF.

This sequence joins TRBV21-1 and TRBJ2-5; TRBD2 is the table's D call and was not checked against the DNA. TRBV21-1 is described as a pseudogene. CDR3 length: 16 amino acids. The CDR3 spells CAARAGSYFRKETQYF. CDR3 nucleotides: TGTGCCGCCCGAGCGGGATCTTACTTCAGAAAAGAGACCCAGTACTTC.

The rearrangement joins TRBV20-1 to TRBJ1-3, with D possibly being TRBD1 (5 bases). Between the trimmed V and J ends, which lost 6 bases and 0 bases, there was a span of 12 bases. Germline V gene data show CDR1 as DFQATT and CDR2 as SNEGSKA (reference sequence). This CDR3 contains 14 residues. The CDR3 bases are TGCAGTGCGGAGGGGATCAACTCTGGAAACACCATATATTTT. Translation: CSAEGINSGNTIYF.

J is TRBJ2-7 and V is TRBV6-2 or TRBV6-3; 10 bases align to TRBD2. The germline gives CDR1 MNHEY, CDR2 SVGEGT. Losses at the gene ends were 4 bases for V and 5 bases for J; bases not matched to a gene: 5. CDR3 size: 14 residues. The CDR3 bases are TGTGCCAGCAGTTGGGGGACTAGCGCCCACGAGCAGTACTTC. Translation gives CASSWGTSAHEQYF.

This clonotype was counted a few times. This rearrangement joins TRBV7-8 to TRBJ2-5, with D hard to call. Looked up from germline, CDR1 is SGHVS and CDR2 is FQNEAQ. The CDR3 runs 16 residues. V was cut by 3 bases and J by 4 bases, with 18 bases left in between. For the CDR3, the DNA is TGTGCCAGCAGCTTGGTGGTGTCAGCCTTTCTAGAGACCCAGTACTTC. Its translation is CASSLVVSAFLETQYF.

The rearrangement joins TRBV7-8 to TRBJ2-5; 11 bases are a match to TRBD2. V gave up 5 bases and J gave up 3 bases; unmatched junction bases: 2. CDR1 is SGHVS, CDR2 FQNEAQ, per germline. The CDR3 runs 14 residues. DNA for the CDR3: TGTGCCAGCAGCGCGGGACTAGCGGAAGAGACCCAGTACTTC. This gives the protein CASSAGLAEETQYF.

This rearrangement joins TRBV7-6 to TRBJ2-1; no reliable D call. Germline lookup yields CDR1 SGHVS and CDR2 FNYEAQ. Trimming removed 1 base from V and 4 bases from J, with 11 bases in between. CDR3 length: 15 residues. CDR3 protein: CASSLEGKRYNEQFF. CDR3 nucleotide sequence: TGTGCCAGCAGCTTAGAAGGGAAGAGATACAATGAGCAGTTCTTC. The full variable domain, its missing parts supplied by reference TRBV7-6 and TRBJ2-1, is GAGVSQSPRYKVTKRGQDVALRCDPISGHVSLYWYRQALGQGPEFLTYFNYEAQQDKSGLPNDRFSAERPEGSISTLTIQRTEQRDSAMYRCASSLEGKRYNEQFFGPGTRLTVL.

The chain carries TRBV7-3 and TRBJ2-3; D is undetermined. The CDR3 extends over 15 amino acids. The germline V gene has CDR1 SGHTA and CDR2 FQGTGA. The V and J ends lost 1 base and 4 bases respectively, with 12 bases between them. CDR3 in amino acids: CASSLKNHGADTQYF. As DNA, the CDR3 is TGTGCCAGCAGCTTAAAAAACCATGGCGCAGATACGCAGTATTTT.

The V call is TRBV25-1, the J call TRBJ1-6; no reliable D call. V was trimmed by 4 bases and J by 9 bases, leaving 22 bases between them. The germline gives CDR1 MGHDK, CDR2 SYGVNS. The CDR3 is 17 residues long. CDR3 nucleotide sequence: TGTGCCAGCAGTGGCTACAGATTCGAAGGTTTCGGTTCACCCCTCCACTTT. This codes for CASSGYRFEGFGSPLHF.

This chain connects TRBV7-2 to TRBJ2-1; TRBD1 might be the D (6 bases). V was trimmed by 5 bases and J by 6 bases, leaving 14 bases between them. The CDR3 totals 14 residues. The germline gives CDR1 SGHTA, CDR2 FQGNSA. The DNA for the CDR3 is TGTGCCAGCAGCCCTTCCCAACAGGGCAATGAGCAGTTCTTC. This translates into CASSPSQQGNEQFF.

This rearrangement joins TRBV2 to TRBJ2-7; TRBD1 matches at 10 bases. The trim removed 2 bases at V and 4 bases at J, leaving 5 bases unmatched. The CDR3 runs 15 residues. Germline CDR1 reads SNHLY; CDR2 reads FYNNEI. CDR3 in DNA: TGTGCCAGCAGTGAAACGGGGACAGGGGAGTACGAGCAGTACTTC. Encoded protein: CASSETGTGEYEQYF.

This clonotype has more than one count but fewer than ten. CDR3: CASSYLGRFYEQYF. The CDR3 DNA follows: TGTGCCAGCAGTTACTTGGGACGGTTCTACGAGCAGTACTTC. The chain couples TRBV6-2 or TRBV6-3 to TRBJ2-7; the D gene could be TRBD1 or TRBD2 (5 bases each). Per the germline V gene, CDR1 is MNHEY and CDR2 is SVGEGT. V lost 1 base and J lost 3, with 10 bases in between. The CDR3 has 14 amino acids.

The rearrangement uses TRBV18 and TRBJ2-7; TRBD2 matches 7 bases. Looked up from germline, CDR1 is KGHSH and CDR2 is LQKENI. This CDR3 has 16 residues. Losses at the gene ends were 4 bases for V and 4 bases for J; bases not matched to a gene: 13. This CDR3 reads CASSQLAGAGTYEQYF. In nucleotides, the CDR3 is TGTGCCAGCTCACAATTAGCGGGCGCAGGTACTTACGAGCAGTACTTC.

This chain links TRBV6-2 or TRBV6-3 with TRBJ2-5, with 9 bases lining up with TRBD2. The CDR3 length is 14 residues. CDR1 MNHEY and CDR2 SVGEGT come from the germline V gene. V trimming: 2 bases; J trimming: 7 bases; junction bases outside the gene matches: 5. The CDR3, as DNA: TGTGCCAGCAGTTACGTGGGACTAGCAGCGACCCAGTACTTC. It codes for CASSYVGLAATQYF.

The chain uses TRBV6-1 and TRBJ2-1, with a weak D call TRBD1 (6 bases). The DNA end lines up better with TRBJ2-7; the J call may be wrong. This CDR3 has 14 amino acids. Germline loops: CDR1 MNHNS, CDR2 SASEGT. CDR3 protein: CASRKDSLYNEQYF. CDR3 coding DNA: TGTGCCAGCAGAAAGGACAGCCTTTACAATGAGCAGTACTTC.

In this sample, this clonotype turned up once. V is TRBV7-9 and J is TRBJ2-3; 8 bases align to TRBD2. Germline V gene data show CDR1 as SEHNR and CDR2 as FQNEAQ (reference sequence). This CDR3 has 14 residues. The trim removed 11 bases at V and 3 bases at J, leaving 10 bases unmatched. The CDR3 region is CAGSVASGTDTQYF. In DNA form, the CDR3 reads TGTGCCGGATCAGTGGCTAGCGGGACAGATACGCAGTATTTT. Full variable domain (outside the CDR3, taken from reference TRBV7-9 and TRBJ2-3): DTGVSQNPRHKITKRGQNVTFRCDPISEHNRLYWYRQTLGQGPEFLTYFQNEAQLEKSRLLSDRFSAERPKGSFSTLEIQRTEQGDSAMYLCAGSVASGTDTQYFGPGTRLTVL.